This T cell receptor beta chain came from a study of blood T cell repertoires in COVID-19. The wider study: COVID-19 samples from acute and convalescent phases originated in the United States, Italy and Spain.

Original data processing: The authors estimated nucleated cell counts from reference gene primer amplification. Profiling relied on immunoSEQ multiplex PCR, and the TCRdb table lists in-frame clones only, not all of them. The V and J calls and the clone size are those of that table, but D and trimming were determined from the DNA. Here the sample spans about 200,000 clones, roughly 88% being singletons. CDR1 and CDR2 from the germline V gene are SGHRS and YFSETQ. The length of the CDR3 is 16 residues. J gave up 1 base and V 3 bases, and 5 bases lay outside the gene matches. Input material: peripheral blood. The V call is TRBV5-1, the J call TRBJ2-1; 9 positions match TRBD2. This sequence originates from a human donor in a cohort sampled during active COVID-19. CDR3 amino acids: CASSSPAGGSYNEQFF. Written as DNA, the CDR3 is TGCGCCAGCAGCTCCCCAGCGGGAGGTTCCTACAATGAGCAGTTCTTC.